These T cell receptor beta chains were read from a single sample in a study of siplizumab effects on memory and regulatory T cells. This table comes from immunoSEQ multiplex PCR, and its TCRdb copy is limited to in-frame clones, with some not included. The top ten clones hold around 1.4% of a sample with over 80,000 clones, 90% to 95% of them seen once. The source material was non-Treg CD4+ T cells sorted from blood. Source of these receptors: a human donor in good health. CDR3s include the opening cysteine and the closing phenylalanine or tryptophan. A D gene is named only where the DNA matches it firmly. Expanded clones are given a class, and other clones once, few, many or no size at all.

V gene	J gene	D gene	clone size	CDR3 protein	CDR3 DNA
TRBV5-1	TRBJ2-2	-	-	CASIGNTGELFF	TGCGCCAGCATCGGGAACACCGGGGAGCTGTTTTTT
TRBV27	TRBJ2-4	TRBD2	once	CASSLAGGPLSKNIQYF	TGTGCCAGCAGTTTAGCGGGAGGGCCGTTGTCCAAAAACATTCAGTACTTC
TRBV2	TRBJ2-7	-	-	CASSKDRYSYEQYF	TGTGCCAGCAGCAAGGACAGATACTCCTACGAGCAGTACTTC
TRBV28	TRBJ1-2	-	-	CASSAEDYGYTF	TGTGCCAGCAGTGCCGAAGACTATGGCTACACCTTC
TRBV27	TRBJ2-7	-	-	CARHNTGFSYEQYF	TGTGCCAGACATAATACAGGTTTCTCCTACGAGCAGTACTTC
TRBV6-1	TRBJ2-7	-	-	CASNLGRNSYEQYF	TGTGCCAGCAACCTCGGCAGGAACTCCTACGAGCAGTACTTC
TRBV6-5	TRBJ2-3	TRBD1	once	CASSRGTGGDTQYF	TGTGCCAGCAGCCGTGGGACAGGGGGGGATACGCAGTATTTT
TRBV5-6	TRBJ2-2	TRBD1	-	CASSMITTNRGGELFF	TGTGCCAGCAGCATGATCACGACTAACAGGGGCGGGGAGCTGTTTTTT
TRBV28	TRBJ2-7	-	-	CASSRRDRPYEQYF	TGTGCCAGCAGTCGGAGGGATCGGCCCTACGAGCAGTACTTC
TRBV6-6	TRBJ1-5	TRBD1	-	CASSRDSTSNQPQHF	TGTGCCAGCAGTAGGGACAGCACTAGCAATCAGCCCCAGCATTTT
TRBV11-3	TRBJ2-1	TRBD1	many	CASSPGTGSNEQFF	TGTGCCAGCAGCCCGGGGACAGGGAGCAATGAGCAGTTCTTC
TRBV18	TRBJ1-4	-	-	CASSGGANEKLFF	TGTGCCAGCTCAGGGGGCGCAAATGAAAAACTGTTTTTT
TRBV27	TRBJ1-5	-	once	CASSSRGNQPQHF	TGTGCCAGCAGTTCGAGAGGCAATCAGCCCCAGCATTTT
TRBV27	TRBJ2-1	TRBD2	-	CASSLSLSGSFREQFF	TGTGCCAGCAGTTTATCTTTGAGCGGGAGTTTCCGCGAGCAGTTCTTC
TRBV15	TRBJ2-1	TRBD2	-	CATAASGQNEQFF	TGTGCGACCGCGGCTAGCGGGCAGAATGAGCAGTTCTTC
TRBV12-5	TRBJ2-3	-	-	CASGFWSDTQYF	TGTGCTAGTGGTTTTTGGTCAGATACGCAGTATTTT
TRBV4-2	TRBJ2-7	TRBD2	-	CASSQDVAGGAYEQYF	TGTGCCAGCAGCCAAGATGTGGCGGGAGGTGCGTACGAGCAGTACTTC
TRBV15	TRBJ2-1	-	-	CATSREPHAYNEQFF	TGTGCCACCAGCAGAGAACCACATGCCTACAATGAGCAGTTCTTC
TRBV11-2	TRBJ2-7	-	-	CASSLRGAGYEQYF	TGTGCCAGCAGCTTAAGAGGGGCCGGCTACGAGCAGTACTTC
TRBV5-1	TRBJ2-2	-	-	CASSLSTVGSGELFF	TGCGCCAGCAGCTTGAGTACAGTTGGTAGCGGGGAGCTGTTTTTT
TRBV18	TRBJ2-7	TRBD1	-	CASSSFQGAAYEQYF	TGTGCCAGCTCATCATTTCAGGGGGCGGCCTACGAGCAGTACTTC
TRBV7-7	TRBJ1-4	-	-	CASSDDQGLLVDNEKLFF	TGTGCCAGCAGTGATGACCAAGGTCTCCTAGTCGACAATGAAAAACTGTTTTTT
TRBV2	TRBJ2-6	-	-	CASSEELSGANVLTF	TGTGCCAGCAGTGAAGAACTCTCTGGGGCCAACGTCCTGACTTTC
TRBV15	TRBJ2-7	-	-	CATSREWGGVAASLREQYF	TGTGCCACCAGCAGAGAATGGGGCGGGGTCGCAGCCTCGCTACGGGAGCAGTACTTC
TRBV28	TRBJ2-7	TRBD1	-	CASSSTGGLYEQYF	TGTGCCAGCAGTTCGACAGGGGGATTGTACGAGCAGTACTTC
TRBV12-5	TRBJ2-1	-	-	CASGLQTQGSNEQFF	TGTGCTAGTGGTTTACAAACACAGGGATCCAATGAGCAGTTCTTC
TRBV28	TRBJ1-1	-	-	CASSKGLRAAFF	TGTGCCAGCAGTAAGGGACTCAGGGCGGCTTTCTTT
TRBV10-2	TRBJ1-2	TRBD1	-	CASSKGGAYHTF	TGCGCCAGCAGTAAAGGGGGCGCTTATCATACCTTC
TRBV5-1	TRBJ2-6	-	-	CASSLERNSGANVLTF	TGCGCCAGCAGCTTGGAGAGAAACTCTGGGGCCAACGTCCTGACTTTC
TRBV9	TRBJ2-1	TRBD2	once	CASSVAGTSGDNEQFF	TGTGCCAGCAGCGTAGCCGGGACTAGCGGGGACAATGAGCAGTTCTTC
TRBV5-1	TRBJ2-7	-	-	CASSLGGTYEQYF	TGCGCCAGCAGCTTGGGGGGCACCTACGAGCAGTACTTC
TRBV5-6	TRBJ2-5	-	-	CASKGYWRSQETQYF	TGTGCCAGCAAGGGTTATTGGCGTTCTCAAGAGACCCAGTACTTC
TRBV19	TRBJ2-3	-	-	CASSILDTQYF	TGTGCCAGTAGTATATTAGATACGCAGTATTTT
TRBV28	TRBJ2-3	TRBD1	-	CASSLATGGATDTQYF	TGTGCCAGCAGCTTAGCGACAGGGGGAGCCACAGATACGCAGTATTTT
TRBV7-6	TRBJ2-1	TRBD2	-	CASSSGTSASSYNEQFF	TGTGCCAGCAGCTCCGGGACTAGCGCGAGCTCCTACAATGAGCAGTTCTTC
TRBV5-1	TRBJ1-6	-	-	CASSNDGDSPLHF	TGCGCCAGCAGTAATGACGGGGACTCACCCCTCCACTTT
TRBV28	TRBJ2-2	TRBD1	once	CATTAPGQGNPGELFF	TGTGCCACCACGGCGCCGGGACAGGGTAACCCCGGGGAGCTGTTTTTT
TRBV28	TRBJ2-5	-	-	CASSHPTRFQETQYF	TGTGCCAGCAGCCATCCGACTAGGTTCCAAGAGACCCAGTACTTC
TRBV27	TRBJ2-7	-	-	CASSRLSAATYEQYF	TGTGCCAGCAGCCGCCTGAGCGCAGCAACCTACGAGCAGTACTTC
TRBV28	TRBJ1-4	-	-	CASSLDGGNEKLFF	TGTGCCAGCAGCCTTGACGGCGGTAATGAAAAACTGTTTTTT
TRBV30	TRBJ2-5	-	-	CAWDRLVPQETQYF	TGTGCCTGGGATCGACTAGTTCCGCAAGAGACCCAGTACTTC
TRBV5-5	TRBJ1-1	-	-	CASSYRLEAFF	TGTGCCAGCAGCTACCGTCTTGAAGCTTTCTTT
TRBV2	TRBJ1-6	-	few	CAGAGGRGSPLHF	TGTGCCGGTGCTGGGGGTAGGGGTTCACCCCTCCACTTT
TRBV11-3	TRBJ2-1	-	-	CASSGRGDRNEQFF	TGTGCCAGCAGCGGAAGGGGTGATCGTAATGAGCAGTTCTTC
TRBV19	TRBJ1-4	TRBD1	once	CASRNPGQGRTNEKLFF	TGTGCCAGTAGGAACCCGGGACAGGGAAGGACTAATGAAAAACTGTTTTTT
TRBV2	TRBJ1-1	TRBD1	medium-sized	CASRDRGYMNTEAFF	TGTGCCAGCAGAGACAGGGGATATATGAACACTGAAGCTTTCTTT
TRBV9	TRBJ2-2	-	-	CASSPPNTGELFF	TGTGCCAGCAGCCCGCCCAACACCGGGGAGCTGTTTTTT
TRBV27	TRBJ2-1	TRBD2	-	CASRPPSGGRSYNEQFF	TGTGCCAGCAGGCCTCCTTCGGGAGGCCGCTCCTACAATGAGCAGTTCTTC
TRBV28	TRBJ2-2	-	once	CASSFARLNTGELFF	TGTGCCAGCAGTTTCGCACGGCTGAACACCGGGGAGCTGTTTTTT
TRBV28	TRBJ2-7	-	-	CASGGISPYEQYF	TGTGCCAGCGGCGGAATAAGCCCGTACGAGCAGTACTTC
TRBV27	TRBJ2-3	-	-	CASSFGRFTDTQYF	TGTGCCAGCAGTTTTGGCAGATTCACAGATACGCAGTATTTT
TRBV21-1	TRBJ1-2	-	-	CASSKALGNCGYTF	TGTGCCAGCAGCAAAGCTCTGGGGAACTGTGGCTACACCTTC
TRBV9	TRBJ2-1	-	once	CASSREGVQYNEQFF	TGTGCCAGCTCACGGGAAGGGGTTCAGTACAATGAGCAGTTCTTC
TRBV25-1	TRBJ2-3	-	once	CASSLVDTQYF	TGTGCCAGCTCGCTTGTGGATACGCAGTATTTT